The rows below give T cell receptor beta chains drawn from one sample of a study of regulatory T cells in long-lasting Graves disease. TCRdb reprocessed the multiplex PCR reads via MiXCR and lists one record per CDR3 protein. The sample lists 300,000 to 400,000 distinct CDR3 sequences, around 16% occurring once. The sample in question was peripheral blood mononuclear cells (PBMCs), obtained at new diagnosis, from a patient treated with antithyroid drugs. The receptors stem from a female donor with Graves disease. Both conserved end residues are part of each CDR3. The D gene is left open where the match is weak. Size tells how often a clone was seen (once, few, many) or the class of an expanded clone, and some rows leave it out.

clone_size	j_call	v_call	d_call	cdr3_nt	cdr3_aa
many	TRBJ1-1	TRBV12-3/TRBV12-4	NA	TGTGCCAGCAGTTCCTCCGGTTACTTCACTGAAGCTTTCTTT	CASSSSGYFTEAFF
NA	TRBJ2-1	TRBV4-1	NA	TGCGCCAGCAGCCAGGGAGGCAGGGGGTATCGGCTAGCCTCCTACAATGAGCAGTTCTTC	CASSQGGRGYRLASYNEQFF
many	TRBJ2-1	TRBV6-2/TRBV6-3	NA	TGTGCCAGCCTCCGGGGCCGCTCCTACAATGAGCAGTTCTTC	CASLRGRSYNEQFF
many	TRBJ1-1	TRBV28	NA	TGTGCCAGCAGTTCCCCCCGAGGGACCGAAGAGAACACTGAAGCTTTCTTT	CASSSPRGTEENTEAFF
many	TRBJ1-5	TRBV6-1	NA	TGTGCCAGCAGTGACAGGGTTAGCAATCAGCCCCAGCATTTT	CASSDRVSNQPQHF
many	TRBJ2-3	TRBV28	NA	TGTGCCAGCAGTTTAAGCGGAAGAGATACGCAGTATTTT	CASSLSGRDTQYF
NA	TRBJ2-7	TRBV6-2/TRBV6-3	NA	TGTGCCAGCAGTTCCACGACCGCTATCGCCGAGCAGTACTTC	CASSSTTAIAEQYF
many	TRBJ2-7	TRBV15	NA	TGTGCCACCAGCAGAGATAAAGACCCCTCCTACGAGCAGTACTTC	CATSRDKDPSYEQYF
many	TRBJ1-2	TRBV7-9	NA	TGTGCCAGCAGCTTAGCGGGGGACCGACGCTATGGCTACACCTTC	CASSLAGDRRYGYTF
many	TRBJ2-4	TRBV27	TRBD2	TGTGCCAGCAGTAGAACGGGGACTAGCGGGAACATTCAGTACTTC	CASSRTGTSGNIQYF
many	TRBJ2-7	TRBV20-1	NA	TGCAGTGCTAGAGATCGGAATCGCAACTCCGTTTTGTACGAGCAGTACTTC	CSARDRNRNSVLYEQYF
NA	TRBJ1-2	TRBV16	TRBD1	TGTGCCAGCAGCCGGTTACAGGGGGAGGATGGCTACACCTTC	CASSRLQGEDGYTF
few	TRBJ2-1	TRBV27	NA	TGTGCCAGCAGGCAACAGGCCATTGGGGGTTACAATGAGCAGTTCTTC	CASRQQAIGGYNEQFF
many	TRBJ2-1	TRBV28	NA	TGTGCCAGCAGTTTAGCTAGCGTAAACAATGAGCAGTTCTTC	CASSLASVNNEQFF
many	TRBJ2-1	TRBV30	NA	TGTGCCTGGGACGGCGAGGAGCAGTTCTTC	CAWDGEEQFF
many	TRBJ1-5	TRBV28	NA	TGTGCCAGCAGCATAATATACAATCAGCCCCAGCATTTT	CASSIIYNQPQHF
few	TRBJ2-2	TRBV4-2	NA	TGTGCCAGCAGCCACCCGGACCGAAGCGGGGAGCTGTTTTTT	CASSHPDRSGELFF
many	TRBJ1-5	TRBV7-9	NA	TGTGCCAGCAGCCCCGACGGCCGAGGAAGCAATCAGCCCCAGCATTTT	CASSPDGRGSNQPQHF
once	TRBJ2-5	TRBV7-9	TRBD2	TGTGCCAGCAGCTTAGTGCCAACTAGCGGGAGGGCTAACCAGTACTTC	CASSLVPTSGRANQYF
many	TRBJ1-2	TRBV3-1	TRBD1	TGTGCCAGCAGCCAACGAAGGGGGCGCAACTATGGCTACACCTTC	CASSQRRGRNYGYTF
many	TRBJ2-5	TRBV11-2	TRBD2	TGTGCCAGCAGCGGGGGACTAGCGGAGCAAGAGACCCAGTACTTC	CASSGGLAEQETQYF
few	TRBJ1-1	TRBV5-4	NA	TGTGCCAGCAGCTTGGGACTCCACTTTCCGTCGAACACTGAAGCTTTCTTT	CASSLGLHFPSNTEAFF
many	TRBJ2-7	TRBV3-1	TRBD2	TGTGCCAGCAGCCAGGGTAGCGGGAGCCCGTCCTACGAGCAGTACTTC	CASSQGSGSPSYEQYF
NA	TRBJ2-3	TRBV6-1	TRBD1	TGTGCCAGCATTATAGACAGGGTGGCAGATACGCAGTATTTT	CASIIDRVADTQYF
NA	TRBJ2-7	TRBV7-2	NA	TGTGCCAGCAGCCGGGACTTATCCCAATACGAGCAGTACTTC	CASSRDLSQYEQYF
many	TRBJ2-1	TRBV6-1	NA	TGTGCCGTCCAACTGACTGAAAACAATGAGCAGTTCTTC	CAVQLTENNEQFF
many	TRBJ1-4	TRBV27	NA	TGTGCCAGCAGGCTAGAGCACAGATCTTTTAGAGGAAAACTGTTTTTT	CASRLEHRSFRGKLFF
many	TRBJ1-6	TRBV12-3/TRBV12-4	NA	TGTGCCAGCGGCGGCGGGGGGCGCGGATATAATTCACCCCTCCACTTT	CASGGGGRGYNSPLHF
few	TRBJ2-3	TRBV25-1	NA	TGTGCCAGCAGTGCTGGAGCTCGGGCGGATACGCAGTATTTT	CASSAGARADTQYF
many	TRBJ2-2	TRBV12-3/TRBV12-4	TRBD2	TGTGCCAGCAGTGCCCGGGAGGACGGGGAGCTGTTTTTT	CASSAREDGELFF